Listed here are 31 T cell receptor beta chains from one sample, sequenced in a study of healthy donors' naive CD4 and CD8 T cells. TCR libraries were built from 500 to 600 ng of total RNA by linear amplification. TCRdb re-called the reads through MiXCR, storing one row per CDR3 protein. The data contain approximately 180,000 distinct CDR3 sequences, around 74% of them singletons. What was sequenced was naive CD4+ and CD8+ T cells sorted from blood, pooled from several donors. These TCRs come from a pool of human donors in good health; the sample pools cells from several healthy donors.

The rearrangement links TRBV6-5 to TRBJ1-5; TRBD1 is a possible D gene (5 bases). Germline loops: CDR1 MNHEY, CDR2 SVGAGI. The CDR3 length is 15 residues. V lost 8 bases to trimming and J lost 7 bases, with 21 bases between them. CDR3 loop: CASRESGLTSQPQHF. The CDR3 coding sequence is TGTGCCAGCCGCGAGTCGGGACTAACTTCCCAGCCCCAGCATTTT.

The chain has TRBV19 and TRBJ1-2; D unclear. Germline V gene lookup returns CDR1 LNHDA and CDR2 SQIVND (reference sequence). V dropped 0 bases and J dropped 0 bases, with 14 bases sitting between them. The CDR3 runs 17 residues. The CDR3 region is CASSIDGLVAANYGYTF. The CDR3 DNA is TGTGCCAGTAGTATAGATGGTTTGGTCGCAGCTAACTATGGCTACACCTTC.

The CDR3 reads CSVRQGSLNEQFF. CDR3 DNA: TGCAGCGTCCGACAGGGTAGCTTAAATGAGCAGTTCTTC. The V call is TRBV29-1, the J call TRBJ2-1; 7 positions match TRBD1. Germline V gives CDR1 SQVTM, CDR2 ANQGSEA. CDR3 length: 13 amino acids. V shed 6 bases, J shed 7 bases, and the junction held 9 bases outside the gene matches.

This clonotype has only a few counts. V and J are TRBV18 and TRBJ1-5; D uncertain. Trimming stripped 5 bases from V and 7 bases from J, with 12 bases between. This CDR3 has 13 amino acids. CDR1 and CDR2 from the germline V gene are KGHSH and LQKENI. The CDR3 sequence: CASSDENRQPQHF. The CDR3 DNA is TGTGCCAGCTCAGACGAGAATCGGCAGCCCCAGCATTTT.

The rearrangement uses TRBV19 and TRBJ2-1; no definite D call. Deletions cut 8 bases from V and 3 bases from J, with 5 bases between. This CDR3 spans 11 amino acids. Germline V CDR1 and CDR2: LNHDA, SQIVND (reference sequence). CDR3 sequence (DNA): TGTGCCAGTGGCTTCTACAATGAGCAGTTCTTC. Protein: CASGFYNEQFF.

The rearrangement links TRBV29-1 to TRBJ2-7; tentatively, D is TRBD1 (6 bases). Germline V gene lookup returns CDR1 SQVTM and CDR2 ANQGSEA. This CDR3 region has 15 residues. Between the trimmed V and J ends, which lost 4 bases and 2 bases, there was a span of 18 bases. The CDR3 DNA is TGCAGCGTTGTAAGTGGGACACAAAGACCCTACGAGCAGTACTTC. Protein: CSVVSGTQRPYEQYF.

This clonotype was recorded only once. V gene TRBV28 combines with J gene TRBJ2-1, with 11 bases that match TRBD2. The V gene end was trimmed by 6 bases and the J gene end by 2 bases; junction bases not matched to a gene: 9. CDR1 MDHEN and CDR2 SYDVKM come from the germline V gene. There are 17 residues in the CDR3. CDR3 sequence reads: CASSPHRLAGTYNEQFF. DNA of the CDR3: TGTGCCAGCAGCCCACACCGACTAGCGGGAACCTACAATGAGCAGTTCTTC.

V gene TRBV12-3 or TRBV12-4 combines with J gene TRBJ2-7; 7 positions agree with TRBD1. The CDR3 runs 18 residues. V lost 5 bases and J lost 11; bases outside the gene matches: 27. The chain's CDR3 is CASSLGILGPTTETGEYF. As DNA, the CDR3 is TGTGCCAGCAGTCTCGGGATTCTGGGGCCGACGACCGAAACAGGGGAGTACTTC.

The chain recombines TRBV6-2 or TRBV6-3 with TRBJ2-7; 9 nucleotides agree with TRBD1. With V trimmed by 6 bases and J by 0 bases, 6 bases remained unmatched. Germline lookup yields CDR1 MNHEY and CDR2 SVGEGT. CDR3 length equals 15 residues. The CDR3 spells CASRSGTGSSYEQYF. CDR3 nucleotides: TGTGCCAGCAGATCCGGGACAGGGAGCTCCTACGAGCAGTACTTC.

The rearrangement joins TRBV27 to TRBJ2-1; D may be TRBD1 (5 bases). CDR3 length: 14 residues. V was cut by 4 bases and J by 0 bases, with 7 bases left in between. In germline, CDR1 is MNHEY, CDR2 SMNVEV (reference sequence). In DNA form, the CDR3 reads TGTGCCAGCAGTTCAGGGTTCTCCTACAATGAGCAGTTCTTC. It translates to CASSSGFSYNEQFF.

This rearrangement joins TRBV2 to TRBJ2-1; TRBD1 is a possible D gene (5 bases). The V end was cut by 2 bases, the J end by 0 bases, with 8 bases between. Germline V gene lookup returns CDR1 SNHLY and CDR2 FYNNEI. CDR3 length: 15 residues. CDR3 sequence (DNA): TGTGCCAGCAGTGAACAGGGAAGCTCCTACAATGAGCAGTTCTTC. Its protein is CASSEQGSSYNEQFF.

The chain couples TRBV5-1 to TRBJ1-2, with TRBD1 matching over 7 bases. Germline CDR1 reads SGHRS; CDR2 reads YFSETQ. This CDR3 comprises 14 residues. V lost 3 bases and J lost 6; bases outside the gene matches: 8. For the CDR3, the DNA is TGCGCCAGCAGCTCACCGGACAGGAATGATGGCTACACCTTC. It encodes CASSSPDRNDGYTF.

This clonotype was seen only a few times. The rearrangement uses TRBV6-2 or TRBV6-3 and TRBJ1-2; D gene unclear. The CDR3 sequence is 11 residues long. Germline V gene lookup returns CDR1 MNHEY and CDR2 SVGEGT. With 2 bases removed from V and 5 bases from J, the gap between germline ends came to 3 bases. The CDR3 reads CASSYPYGYTF. In nucleotides, the CDR3 is TGTGCCAGCAGTTACCCTTATGGCTACACCTTC.

A few counts support this clonotype. The V and J genes are TRBV27 and TRBJ2-3; weak D call: TRBD2 (5 bases). This CDR3 has 14 residues. Germline loops: CDR1 MNHEY, CDR2 SMNVEV (reference sequence). V lost 5 bases to trimming and J lost 2 bases, with 11 bases between them. CDR3 sequence (DNA): TGTGCCAGCAGTGTCGACGGGAACACAGATACGCAGTATTTT. Translation: CASSVDGNTDTQYF.

CDR3 DNA: TGCAGCGCGGCGGTGGGAGGAGATCTCTACGAGCAGTACTTC. This encodes CSAAVGGDLYEQYF. The genes are TRBV29-1 and TRBJ2-7, with D perhaps TRBD2 (6 bases). V lost 7 bases, J lost 3 bases, and 19 bases lay in between. In germline, CDR1 is SQVTM, CDR2 ANQGSEA. This CDR3 region has 14 residues.

This chain connects TRBV29-1 to TRBJ2-1, with TRBD2 identical over 13 bases. V was pared by 7 bases and J by 5 bases, with 8 bases of the junction left unmatched. CDR1 and CDR2 (germline): SQVTM, ANQGSEA. The CDR3 length is 15 residues. CDR3 sequence: CSARGTSGVNNEQFF. CDR3 coding DNA: TGCAGCGCCCGAGGGACTAGCGGGGTCAACAATGAGCAGTTCTTC.

The V gene is TRBV15, the J gene TRBJ2-5, with TRBD1 matching 11 bases. The CDR3 spans 16 residues. Germline V gives CDR1 LNHNV, CDR2 YYDKDF (reference sequence). V lost 3 bases, J lost 6 bases, and 9 bases stayed unmatched. DNA of the CDR3: TGTGCCACCAGCAGTCCGAGGACAGGGGGCGGTAAGACCCAGTACTTC. It encodes CATSSPRTGGGKTQYF.

This chain uses TRBV29-1 with TRBJ2-7; unclear D gene. The V end lost 4 bases, the J end lost 6 bases, and 19 bases lay between the germline ends. From germline, CDR1 is SQVTM and CDR2 ANQGSEA. This CDR3 has 14 residues. CDR3 DNA sequence: TGCAGCGTTGGGAGTGGCTGGGAAGCGTCCGAGCAGTACTTC. Translation gives CSVGSGWEASEQYF.

This chain links TRBV12-3 or TRBV12-4 with TRBJ1-4, with a tentative D call TRBD1 (6 bases). This CDR3 comprises 14 residues. Trimming pared 6 bases from V and 7 bases from J, leaving 15 bases between. The CDR3 sequence: CASSPTGTGEKLFF. CDR3 DNA sequence: TGTGCCAGCAGCCCTACAGGGACTGGTGAAAAACTGTTTTTT.

The chain uses TRBV11-2 and TRBJ2-5; 8 bases agree with TRBD1. Unmatched junction bases numbered 2, after V lost 1 base and J lost 4 bases. The CDR3 runs 14 residues. CDR1 is SGHAT, CDR2 FQNNGV, per germline. CDR3 in DNA: TGTGCCAGCAGCTTAGGACAGGGGAGAGAGACCCAGTACTTC. This translates into CASSLGQGRETQYF.

The chain recombines TRBV5-1 with TRBJ2-7, with D possibly TRBD2 on 6 matching bases. Trimming removed 1 base from V and 3 bases from J, with 20 bases in between. Germline values: CDR1 SGHRS, CDR2 YFSETQ. The CDR3 loop spans 17 amino acids. The CDR3 region has the DNA TGCGCCAGCAGCTTGTTCTTCGCGCAGGGAGGAAGCTACGAGCAGTACTTC. This gives the protein CASSLFFAQGGSYEQYF.

The chain has TRBV29-1 and TRBJ1-2, with a possible D match to TRBD1 (6 bases). V lost 7 bases to trimming and J lost 4 bases, with 19 bases between them. From germline, CDR1 is SQVTM and CDR2 ANQGSEA. This CDR3 has 14 amino acids. The CDR3 reads CSAERGLLGYGYTF. The CDR3, as DNA: TGCAGCGCGGAACGGGGGCTACTGGGCTATGGCTACACCTTC.

V gene TRBV30 combines with J gene TRBJ2-3; no firm D call. The CDR3 is 11 amino acids. CDR1 and CDR2 (germline): GTSNPN, SVGIG (reference sequence). V was trimmed by 4 bases and J by 5 bases, leaving 7 bases between them. The CDR3 DNA reads as TGTGCCTGGACAGGCGGAGATACGCAGTATTTT. Protein: CAWTGGDTQYF.

The chain's CDR3 is CSAEGDLSAYNEQFF. CDR3 sequence (DNA): TGCAGCGCCGAAGGGGACCTTAGTGCCTACAATGAGCAGTTCTTC. V usage is TRBV29-1 and J usage is TRBJ2-1; either TRBD1 or TRBD2 may fit D (5 bases each). With 7 bases removed from V and 2 bases from J, the gap between germline ends came to 18 bases. In germline, CDR1 is SQVTM, CDR2 ANQGSEA. This CDR3 is 15 amino acids long.

This chain uses TRBV29-1 with TRBJ2-7; D not resolved. From germline, CDR1 is SQVTM and CDR2 ANQGSEA. CDR3 length equals 14 residues. V gave up 1 base and J gave up 0 bases, with 10 bases separating them. The CDR3: CSVEVISTSYEQYF. In DNA form, the CDR3 reads TGCAGCGTTGAAGTTATTAGCACCTCCTACGAGCAGTACTTC.

CDR3 sequence (DNA): TGTGCCAGCAGCAATAGCGGGAGGTCATCCTACGAGCAGTACTTC. The encoded protein is CASSNSGRSSYEQYF. V and J are TRBV12-3 or TRBV12-4 and TRBJ2-7; TRBD2 agrees at 10 bases. V dropped 6 bases and J dropped 1; count of bases not matched to a gene: 6. The CDR3 sequence is 15 residues long.

V gene TRBV7-9 combines with J gene TRBJ2-5; possibly TRBD1 for D (5 bases). There are 13 residues in the CDR3. Trimming removed 5 bases from V and 7 bases from J, with 14 bases in between. CDR1 and CDR2 from the germline V gene are SEHNR and FQNEAQ (reference sequence). In nucleotides, the CDR3 is TGTGCCAGCAGCAATCAGGGTGGTGGGACCCAGTACTTC. Translated: CASSNQGGGTQYF.

The rearrangement links TRBV29-1 to TRBJ1-2; D not resolved. Germline assignment: CDR1 SQVTM and CDR2 ANQGSEA. CDR3 length: 13 residues. Between the trimmed V and J ends, which lost 0 bases and 4 bases, there was a span of 9 bases. CDR3 amino acids: CSVEDRRAYGYTF. CDR3 sequence (DNA): TGCAGCGTTGAAGACAGACGGGCCTATGGCTACACCTTC.

V is TRBV6-2 or TRBV6-3 and J is TRBJ2-2; the D is unclear. This CDR3 has 15 residues. The V end lost 2 bases, the J end lost 0 bases, and 7 bases lay between the germline ends. CDR1 is MNHEY and CDR2 is SVGEGT in the germline V gene. CDR3 in amino acids: CASSYARPNTGELFF. The CDR3 nucleotides read TGTGCCAGCAGTTACGCTAGACCGAACACCGGGGAGCTGTTTTTT.

This rearrangement joins TRBV6-5 to TRBJ2-7, with D perhaps matching TRBD1 (5 bases). The CDR3 runs to 14 residues. V lost 6 bases and J lost 3, with 15 bases in between. The V gene's germline CDR1 is MNHEY and CDR2 SVGAGI. The CDR3 here is CASRTTSTVYEQYF. In nucleotides, the CDR3 is TGTGCCAGCAGGACAACCTCGACAGTCTACGAGCAGTACTTC.

This chain connects TRBV27 to TRBJ2-1; 7 bases match TRBD2. The CDR3 extends over 17 amino acids. In germline, CDR1 is MNHEY, CDR2 SMNVEV (reference sequence). The junction had 17 bases not matched to a gene; V was cut back by 4 bases and J by 8 bases. CDR3 nucleotide sequence: TGTGCCAGCAGTTCGCCCTCTCGGGGGAGGGGAGTCGATGAGCAGTTCTTC. Its protein is CASSSPSRGRGVDEQFF.